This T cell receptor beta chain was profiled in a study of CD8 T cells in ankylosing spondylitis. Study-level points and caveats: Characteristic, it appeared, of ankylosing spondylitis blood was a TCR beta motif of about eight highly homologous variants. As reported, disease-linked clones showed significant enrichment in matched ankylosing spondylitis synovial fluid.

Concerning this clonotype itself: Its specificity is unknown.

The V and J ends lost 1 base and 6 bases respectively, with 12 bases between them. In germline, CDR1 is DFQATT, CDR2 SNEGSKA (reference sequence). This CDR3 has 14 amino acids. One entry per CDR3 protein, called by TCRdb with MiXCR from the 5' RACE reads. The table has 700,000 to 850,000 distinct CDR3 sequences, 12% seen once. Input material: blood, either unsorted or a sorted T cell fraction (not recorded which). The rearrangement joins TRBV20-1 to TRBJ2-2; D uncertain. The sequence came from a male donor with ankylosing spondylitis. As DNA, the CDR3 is TGCAGTGCTAGAGTTACCTACCAGGCCGGGGAGCTGTTTTTT. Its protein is CSARVTYQAGELFF.